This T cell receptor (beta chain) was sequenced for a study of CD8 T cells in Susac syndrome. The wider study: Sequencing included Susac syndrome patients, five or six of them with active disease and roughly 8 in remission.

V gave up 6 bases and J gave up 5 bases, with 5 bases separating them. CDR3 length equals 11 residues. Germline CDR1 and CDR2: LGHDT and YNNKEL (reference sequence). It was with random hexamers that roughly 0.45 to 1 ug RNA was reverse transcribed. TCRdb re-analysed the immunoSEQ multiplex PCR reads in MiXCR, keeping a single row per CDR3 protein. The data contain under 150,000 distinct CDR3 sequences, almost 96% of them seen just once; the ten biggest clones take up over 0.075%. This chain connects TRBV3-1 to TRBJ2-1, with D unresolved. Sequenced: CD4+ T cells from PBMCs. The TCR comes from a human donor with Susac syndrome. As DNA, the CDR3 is TGTGCCAGCAGGGAGAACAATGAGCAGTTCTTC. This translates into CASRENNEQFF.